This TCR beta chain was obtained from a study of response to subunit inactivated influenza vaccine. Study-level results: Authors suggested each seasonal influenza vaccination recruits few new T cells.

The CDR3 length is 15 residues. Germline V gene data show CDR1 as SEHNR and CDR2 as FQNEAQ (reference sequence). V lost 1 base to trimming and J lost 2 bases, with 12 bases between them. Each CDR3 protein gets one entry after TCRdb re-called the RT-PCR reads with MiXCR. The sample lists approximately 680,000 distinct CDR3 sequences, 15% to 19% seen once, with more than 9% in the top ten. Regarding this clonotype: The antigen is undetermined.

The chain recombines TRBV7-9 with TRBJ2-7, with D perhaps matching TRBD2 (5 bases). The sample consisted of PBMCs from blood, taken roughly 12 days after vaccination. This TCR derives from a man in his fifties who received an inactivated influenza vaccine. The CDR3 sequence: CASSLEDLRAYEQYF. In nucleotides, the CDR3 is TGTGCCAGCAGCTTAGAGGATCTGAGGGCCTACGAGCAGTACTTC.